These T cell receptor beta chains were read from a single sample in a study of regulatory T cells in long-lasting Graves disease. A single record per CDR3 protein comes from TCRdb applying MiXCR to the multiplex PCR reads. The sample shows roughly 560,000 distinct CDR3 sequences, approximately 12% of them seen only once. These data are also associated with another study on T cells in Graves' hyperthyroidism and ophthalmopathy.

Sequencing used peripheral blood mononuclear cells (PBMCs), obtained at new diagnosis, from a patient treated with antithyroid drugs. The receptors shown here come from a woman aged 25 to 45 with Graves disease. CDR3s include the opening cysteine and the closing phenylalanine or tryptophan. D genes are given only for firm matches. Some rows have no size entry. The others give once, few or many, or a class for an expanded clone.

j_gene | abundance | v_gene | d_gene | CDR3nt | CDR3aa
TRBJ2-1 | many | TRBV29-1 | NA | TGCAGCGCCGAAGGGCAGCGGCTTAGCTCCTACAATGAGCAGTTCTTC | CSAEGQRLSSYNEQFF
TRBJ2-1 | NA | TRBV12-3/TRBV12-4 | TRBD2 | TGTGCCAGCAGGCAGACTAGCGGGATAGCAGTTTGGATCAATGAGCAGTTCTTC | CASRQTSGIAVWINEQFF
TRBJ1-5 | few | TRBV20-1 | TRBD1 | TGCAGTGCCGGACAGGGAGGGGGGGGCAATCAGCCCCAGCATTTT | CSAGQGGGGNQPQHF
TRBJ1-5 | NA | TRBV28 | NA | TGTGCCAGCAGTTTTGAAGGACAGCGAAGCAATCAGCCCCAGCATTTT | CASSFEGQRSNQPQHF
TRBJ1-2 | many | TRBV3-1 | NA | TGTGCCAGCAGCCAAGAGGCATCGGTTTCTCAGATTTACTTC | CASSQEASVSQIYF
TRBJ1-2 | many | TRBV29-1 | TRBD1 | TGCAGCGCTGGGTACCCAGGGGGATCCCCCTATGGCTACACCTTC | CSAGYPGGSPYGYTF
TRBJ1-1 | many | TRBV20-1 | NA | TGCAGTGCTAGTTCGGGCACTGAAGCTTTCTTT | CSASSGTEAFF
TRBJ2-3 | few | TRBV29-1 | TRBD1 | TGCAGCGTCGAGCCGGGACAGGGGAACACCACAGATACGCAGTATTTT | CSVEPGQGNTTDTQYF
TRBJ2-1 | many | TRBV7-9 | TRBD2 | TGTGCCAGCAGTTCCCCTAGCGGGAGCTCCTACAATGAGCAGTTCTTC | CASSSPSGSSYNEQFF
TRBJ2-5 | many | TRBV12-3/TRBV12-4 | NA | TGTGCCAGCAGTTCCAGATGGGACCCTATGGTGGAGACCCAGTACTTC | CASSSRWDPMVETQYF
TRBJ2-1 | many | TRBV15 | NA | TGTGCCACCAGCAGAGTGACGAGCTCCTACAATGAGCAGTTCTTC | CATSRVTSSYNEQFF
TRBJ1-5 | NA | TRBV19 | NA | TGTGCCAGTAGTACATACAGGGATCAGCCCCAGCATTTT | CASSTYRDQPQHF
TRBJ1-4 | many | TRBV6-5 | TRBD1 | TGTGCCAGCAGTTACGCGACAGGGGGCGTTGGGGATGAAAAACTGTTTTTT | CASSYATGGVGDEKLFF
TRBJ2-5 | many | TRBV3-1 | NA | TGTGCCAGCAGCCGCCGGGACGTAGAGACCCAGTACTTC | CASSRRDVETQYF
TRBJ2-1 | few | TRBV13 | TRBD2 | TGTGCCAGCAGCCGAGGGACTAGCGGAAACACTGGGGACAATGAGCAGTTCTTC | CASSRGTSGNTGDNEQFF
TRBJ1-1 | many | TRBV5-1 | NA | TGCGCCAGCAGCTCGGACTTTTTGGGTGAAGCTTTCTTT | CASSSDFLGEAFF
TRBJ1-2 | NA | TRBV20-1 | NA | TGCAGTGCTAGTGGGTGGACAGCCAACTATGGCTACACCTTC | CSASGWTANYGYTF
TRBJ2-2 | NA | TRBV3-1 | NA | TGTGCCAGCAGCCAAGATTCGCCTACTAGCGGGGAGCTGTTTTTT | CASSQDSPTSGELFF